Included here is one T cell receptor beta chain sequence, with context. Germline-derived CDR1 and CDR2 are LGHDT and YNNKEL (reference sequence). Trimming took 2 bases from V and 4 from J; bases not matched to a gene: 1. CDR3 length equals 13 residues. The data were obtained in a study of T cell responses to AZD1222 COVID-19 vaccine. Repertoires were generated with immunoSEQ multiplex PCR, while TCRdb's copy carries only in-frame clones and drops some. The sample lists approximately 89,000 clones; around nine tenths were seen once. Sequencing used peripheral blood, obtained on day 0 of MenACWY control vaccination. This receptor was taken from an adult in good health. This chain joins TRBV3-1 (or the pseudogene TRBV3-2) and TRBJ2-5; the match to TRBD1 covers 7 bases. The CDR3 region has the DNA TGTGCCAGCAGCCAAACAGGGGCAGAGACCCAGTACTTC. Residues: CASSQTGAETQYF.